This T cell receptor (beta chain) was sequenced for a study of lymphopenia after photon versus proton radiotherapy. To note about this clone: Its antigen remains unidentified.

The CDR3 loop spans 13 amino acids. Trimming removed 7 bases from V and 0 bases from J, with 6 bases in between. Germline CDR1 is MNHEY and CDR2 is SVGAGI. Findings of the study overall: Larger post-nadir TCR diversity loss correlated inversely with survival in deceased patients. Post-nadir diversity loss with photons came from oligoclonal expansion, particularly CD8+ Temra cells. Relative stability marked proton patients; photon patients lost diversity and naive cells.

Repertoires were generated with immunoSEQ multiplex PCR, while TCRdb's copy carries only in-frame clones and drops some. The sample includes about 60,000 clones, about 88% of them seen just once. The chain uses TRBV6-5 and TRBJ2-2, with D uncertain. The source was peripheral blood, collected from a patient treated with proton-based radiotherapy. The TCR sequence derives from a man in his sixties with pancreatic cancer. The CDR3 here is CASMVSNTGELFF. CDR3 nucleotides: TGTGCCAGCATGGTCTCGAACACCGGGGAGCTGTTTTTT.